This T cell receptor beta chain appears in the sequencing data of a study of T cells after yellow fever vaccination. Study-level results: Though weaker, the secondary response peaked faster, on day 5 versus 15. Re-detected after boosting: most primary clones, 96% of CD4 and 88% of CD8.

A 5'RACE template-switching step, the method used to make TCR cDNA, added a universal primer site and UMIs. Each CDR3 protein is one row after TCRdb ran MiXCR on the 5' RACE reads. The data show around 590,000 distinct CDR3 sequences, about 12% seen once. A word on this clonotype: What it recognizes is unknown.

CDR1 is SGHTA and CDR2 is FQGNSA in the germline V gene. Trimming at V came to 6 bases and at J to 7 bases, leaving 12 bases not matched to a gene. This CDR3 spans 16 amino acids. V usage is TRBV7-2 and J usage is TRBJ2-3; 11 nucleotides align to TRBD2. This sequence was found in a man aged 25 to 40 who received the YFV17D yellow fever vaccine. Sequencing was performed on PBMCs, taken on the day of the yellow fever booster vaccination. The CDR3 DNA is TGTGCCAGCAGTGTAGCGGGAGGGACAAGAGCCAATACGCAGTATTTT. As protein: CASSVAGGTRANTQYF.